This entry features one TCR beta chain sequence. This entry comes from a study of blood T cell repertoires in COVID-19. Repertoires were generated with immunoSEQ multiplex PCR, while TCRdb's copy carries only in-frame clones and drops some. The repertoire holds 400,000 to 450,000 clones, with 90% as singletons. What was sequenced was PBMCs or T cells enriched from blood (not recorded which). The TCR sequence derives from a young man who had recovered from COVID-19.

The CDR3 region is CASSEWGRNTEAFF. Written as DNA, the CDR3 is TGTGCCAGCAGTGAGTGGGGCAGGAACACTGAAGCTTTCTTT. The chain couples TRBV2 to TRBJ1-1; a possible D gene is TRBD1 (5 bases). The CDR3 consists of 14 residues. Germline CDR1 reads SNHLY; CDR2 reads FYNNEI. Trimming cost V 3 bases and J 1 base, with 9 bases left between them.